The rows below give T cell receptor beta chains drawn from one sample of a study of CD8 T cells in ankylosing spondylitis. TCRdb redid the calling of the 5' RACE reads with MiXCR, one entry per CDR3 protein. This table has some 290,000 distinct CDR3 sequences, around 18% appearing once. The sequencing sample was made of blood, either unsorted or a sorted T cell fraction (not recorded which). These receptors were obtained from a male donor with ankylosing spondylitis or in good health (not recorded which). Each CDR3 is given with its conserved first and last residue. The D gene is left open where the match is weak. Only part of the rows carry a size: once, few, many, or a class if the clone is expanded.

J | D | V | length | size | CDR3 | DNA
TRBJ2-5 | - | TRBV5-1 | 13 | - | CASSLEGVETQYF | TGCGCCAGCAGCTTGGAGGGGGTAGAGACCCAGTACTTC
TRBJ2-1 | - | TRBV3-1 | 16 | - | CASSQEPLGIDNEQFF | TGTGCCAGCAGCCAAGAGCCTCTAGGGATCGACAATGAGCAGTTCTTC
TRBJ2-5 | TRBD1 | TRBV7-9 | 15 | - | CASSHGTGGKITQYF | TGTGCCAGCAGTCACGGGACAGGGGGGAAGATTACCCAGTACTTC
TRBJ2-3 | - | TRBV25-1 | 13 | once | CASQPPGTDTQYF | TGTGCCAGCCAGCCCCCAGGCACAGATACGCAGTATTTT
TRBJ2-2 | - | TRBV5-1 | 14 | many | CASSGSANTGELFF | TGCGCCAGCAGCGGCAGCGCGAACACCGGGGAGCTGTTTTTT
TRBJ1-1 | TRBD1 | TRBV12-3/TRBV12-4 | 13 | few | CASREGQGIGAFF | TGTGCCAGCAGGGAGGGACAGGGTATCGGAGCTTTCTTT
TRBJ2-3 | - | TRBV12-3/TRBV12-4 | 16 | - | CASRPVAGAGTDTQYF | TGTGCCAGCAGGCCGGTGGCGGGGGCCGGCACAGATACGCAGTATTTT
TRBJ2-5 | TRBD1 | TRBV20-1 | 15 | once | CSACSGTGIQETQYF | TGCAGTGCTTGTTCCGGGACAGGGATACAAGAGACCCAGTACTTC
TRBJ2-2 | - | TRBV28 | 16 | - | CASSFSGQGRNGELFF | TGTGCCAGCAGTTTCAGTGGTCAGGGAAGAAACGGGGAGCTGTTTTTT
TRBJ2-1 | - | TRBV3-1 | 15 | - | CASSENGGSYNEQFF | TGTGCCAGCAGCGAAAACGGGGGTTCCTACAATGAGCAGTTCTTC
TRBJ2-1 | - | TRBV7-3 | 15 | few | CASSPSPGSYNEQFF | TGTGCCAGCAGCCCATCGCCGGGCTCCTACAATGAGCAGTTCTTC
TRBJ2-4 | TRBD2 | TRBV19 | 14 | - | CASSMPGRANIQYF | TGTGCCAGTAGTATGCCAGGGAGGGCAAACATTCAGTACTTC
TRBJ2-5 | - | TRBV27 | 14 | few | CASSFLGFQETQYF | TGTGCCAGCAGTTTCTTGGGGTTCCAAGAGACCCAGTACTTC
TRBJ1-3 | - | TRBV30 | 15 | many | CAWSRDSGSGNTIYF | TGTGCCTGGAGCCGGGACTCAGGCTCTGGAAACACCATATATTTT
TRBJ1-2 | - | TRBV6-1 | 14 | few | CASSFGGTNYGYTF | TGTGCCAGCTCATTCGGAGGTACTAACTATGGCTACACCTTC
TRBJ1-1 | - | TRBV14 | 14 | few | CASSQELRRGEAFF | TGTGCCAGCAGCCAAGAATTACGGCGGGGTGAAGCTTTCTTT
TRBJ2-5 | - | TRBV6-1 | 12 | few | CATQTLRETQYF | TGTGCCACCCAGACATTGAGAGAGACCCAGTACTTC
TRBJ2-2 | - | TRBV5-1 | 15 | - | CASSGKGHSTGELFF | TGCGCCAGCAGCGGAAAGGGACATAGCACCGGGGAGCTGTTTTTT
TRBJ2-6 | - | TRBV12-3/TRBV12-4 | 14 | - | CASSDGRGANVLTF | TGTGCCAGCAGTGACGGACGCGGGGCCAACGTCCTGACTTTC
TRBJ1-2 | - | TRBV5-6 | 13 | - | CASSLGSRDGYTF | TGTGCCAGCAGCTTGGGATCGAGGGATGGCTACACCTTC
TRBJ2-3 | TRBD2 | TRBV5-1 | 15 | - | CASSHVAGGTDTQYF | TGCGCCAGCAGCCACGTAGCGGGAGGCACAGATACGCAGTATTTT
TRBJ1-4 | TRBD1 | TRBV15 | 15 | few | CATSRERTGGGKLFF | TGTGCCACCAGCAGAGAAAGGACAGGGGGGGGAAAACTGTTTTTT
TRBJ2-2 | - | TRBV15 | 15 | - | CATWRGGANTGELFF | TGTGCCACCTGGCGGGGCGGGGCGAACACCGGGGAGCTGTTTTTT
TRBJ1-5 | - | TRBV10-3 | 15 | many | CAISESGGSNQPQHF | TGTGCCATCAGTGAGTCAGGGGGAAGCAATCAGCCCCAGCATTTT